The source of this T cell receptor (beta chain) is a study of identical twins. Study observations and caveats: Conclusions leaned on cross-sectional statistical analysis and did not track the same donors over time.

Using its own MiXCR run on the 5' RACE reads, TCRdb lists one record per CDR3 protein. The table shows 650,000 to 800,000 distinct CDR3 sequences, with approximately 9% occurring only once. This clonotype was observed many times. Its antigen is not known. V lost 0 bases and J lost 1, with 10 bases in between. The CDR3 extends over 16 amino acids. Germline lookup yields CDR1 LGHNA and CDR2 YNFKEQ. The sample was also reused in another study, on yellow fever vaccine responses in identical twins.

Sequenced input: PBMCs. V gene TRBV4-2 combines with J gene TRBJ2-4, with D unresolved. This sequence originates from a woman in her late teens or twenties in good health. The CDR3 DNA is TGTGCCAGCAGCCAAGATAAAGGGTTTGCCAAAAACATTCAGTACTTC. This encodes CASSQDKGFAKNIQYF.